The 4 T cell receptor beta chains in this list originate from one sample, sequenced in a study of cytomegalovirus exposure and HLA in healthy donors. Use of 60 Vbeta and 13 Jbeta primers characterized the PCR. Clones were sequenced by immunoSEQ multiplex PCR, and TCRdb holds only the in-frame ones, with some missing. The sample yields over 120,000 clones, 70% to 80% seen once. What was sequenced was PBMCs. These TCRs come from a woman younger than 35 in good health and CMV-seropositive.

This clone was counted a few times. The chain combines TRBV25-1 with TRBJ2-7; 8 nucleotides line up with TRBD1. The CDR3 covers 14 residues. Germline V gene sequence: CDR1 MGHDK, CDR2 SYGVNS. After removal of 3 bases from V and 6 bases from J, the junction contained 7 bases not matched to a gene. The CDR3 sequence is CASSEGDRRSEQYF. The CDR3 DNA reads TGTGCCAGCAGTGAGGGGGACAGGAGGTCCGAGCAGTACTTC.

Here the CDR3 DNA reads TGTGCCAGCAGTGAAGGGGTGGGAGCGGACCGGGGTGGGACCCAGTACTTC. Translation: CASSEGVGADRGGTQYF. This sequence joins TRBV2 and TRBJ2-5; D might be TRBD2 (5 bases). This CDR3 contains 17 residues. Germline V gives CDR1 SNHLY, CDR2 FYNNEI. V was pared by 1 base and J by 7 bases, with 22 bases between. Supplemented by reference TRBV2 and TRBJ2-5, the full variable domain reads EPEVTQTPSHQVTQMGQEVILRCVPISNHLYFYWYRQILGQKVEFLVSFYNNEISEKSEIFDDQFSVERPDGSNFTLKIRSTKLEDSAMYFCASSEGVGADRGGTQYFGPGTRLLVL.

The genes are TRBV9 and TRBJ2-1, with a weak D call TRBD2 (5 bases). The V gene's germline CDR1 is SGDLS and CDR2 YYNGEE. Trimming left V 4 bases short and J 0 bases short, with 14 bases between. This CDR3 contains 16 residues. The CDR3 spells CASSPEDFSSYNEQFF. Here the CDR3 DNA reads TGTGCCAGCAGCCCGGAGGACTTCAGCTCCTACAATGAGCAGTTCTTC.

The CDR3 here is CASSLGPGDWTGELFF. CDR3 sequence (DNA): TGTGCCAGCAGCTTGGGCCCAGGGGATTGGACCGGGGAGCTGTTTTTT. The chain is built from TRBV5-8 and TRBJ2-2, with D maybe TRBD1 (6 bases). V gave up 0 bases and J gave up 5 bases, with 14 bases separating them. The CDR3 totals 16 residues. Germline lookup yields CDR1 SGHTS and CDR2 YDEGEE.